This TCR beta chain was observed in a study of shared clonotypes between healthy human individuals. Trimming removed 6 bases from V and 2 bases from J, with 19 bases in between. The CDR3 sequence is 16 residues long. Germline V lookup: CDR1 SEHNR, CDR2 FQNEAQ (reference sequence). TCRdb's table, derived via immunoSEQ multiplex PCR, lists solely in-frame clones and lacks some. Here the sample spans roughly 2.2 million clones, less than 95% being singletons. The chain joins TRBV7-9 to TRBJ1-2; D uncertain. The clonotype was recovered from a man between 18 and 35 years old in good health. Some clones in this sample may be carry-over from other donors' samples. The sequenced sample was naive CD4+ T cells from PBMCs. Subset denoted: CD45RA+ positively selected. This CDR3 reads CASSPTFGWQNYGYTF. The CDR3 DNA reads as TGTGCCAGCAGTCCCACATTTGGGTGGCAGAACTATGGCTACACCTTC.